This TCR beta chain was recovered during a study of CXCR3-negative and CXCR3-positive naive CD8 T cells. Study-wide findings and caveats: More hydrophobic TRB CDR3s occurred in CXCR3-positive than in CXCR3-negative naive cells.

The V gene's germline CDR1 is SNHLY and CDR2 FYNNEI. CDR3 length equals 16 residues. At 300,000 to 350,000 cells each, triplicate sorts were carried out for each CD8+ T cell subset. About this clonotype: Its antigen is undetermined.

UMI-labeled 5' RACE TRB cDNA libraries were prepared from the cells. TCRdb reworked the 5' RACE reads into one entry per CDR3 protein, no DNA. Recorded for this sample: about 98,000 distinct CDR3 sequences. V and J are TRBV2 and TRBJ1-4; the D gene TCRdb calls, TRBD1, cannot be checked with no DNA. The receptor was derived from a human donor in good health. Some clones in this sample may be carry-over from other donors' samples. The sequenced material came from naive CXCR3+ CD8+ T cells from blood. Described subset: CD45RO-CCR7+CD27+CD95- naive CD8+ T cells expressing CXCR3 (TNR3+). The CDR3 spells CASSEAAPPPRGKLFF.